This T cell receptor (beta chain) was recovered during a study of control samples from healthy donors and cancer patients (dated by TCRdb to 2018 to 2021). Germline trimming amounts to 3 bases on V and 4 bases on J, with 5 as the count of junction bases outside the gene matches. Its CDR3 holds 15 amino acids, cysteine through phenylalanine. Only the CDR3 region is kept as DNA, spanning 45 bases read in frame from base 1. Reading the germline V gene gives CDR1 MDHEN and CDR2 SYDVKM. On this clone itself: Its antigen has not been determined. Within one base of it there is no much larger clone, and no base qualities were kept.

The library relied on the immunoSEQ multiplex PCR assay. The clones in this table, taken by TCRdb from immuneACCESS, are in-frame only. Not every clone is retained; where verified, under half of the shortfall comes from an unresolved V gene, and the cause of the rest is unknown. Here the sample has 95,000 to 150,000 clones; 91% occur a single time. Around 7.6% of the sample comes from the top ten. This sequence uses TRBV28 and TRBJ1-4; the junction holds 7 bases that match TRBD1. The TCR sequence derives from a woman under 30 in good health. The sequenced sample consisted of blood. The CDR3 sequence is CASSLTGPINEKLFF. The sequenced DNA: TGTGCCAGCAGTTTGACAGGGCCAATTAATGAAAAACTGTTTTTT.